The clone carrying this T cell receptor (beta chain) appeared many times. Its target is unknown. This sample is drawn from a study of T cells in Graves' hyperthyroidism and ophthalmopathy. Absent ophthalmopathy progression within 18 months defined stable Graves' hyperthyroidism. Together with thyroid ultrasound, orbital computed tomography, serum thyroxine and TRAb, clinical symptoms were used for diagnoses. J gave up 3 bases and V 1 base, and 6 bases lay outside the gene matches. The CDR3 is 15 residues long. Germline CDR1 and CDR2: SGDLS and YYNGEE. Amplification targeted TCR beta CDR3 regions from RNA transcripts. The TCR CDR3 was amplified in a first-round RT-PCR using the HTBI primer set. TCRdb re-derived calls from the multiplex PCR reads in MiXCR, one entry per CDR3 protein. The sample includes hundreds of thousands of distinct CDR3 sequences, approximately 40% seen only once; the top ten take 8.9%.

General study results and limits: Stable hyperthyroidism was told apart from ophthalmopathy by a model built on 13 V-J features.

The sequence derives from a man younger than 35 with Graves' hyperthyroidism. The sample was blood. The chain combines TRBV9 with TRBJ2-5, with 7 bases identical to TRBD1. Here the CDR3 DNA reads TGTGCCAGCAGCGTACGACCACAGGGGAAAGAGACCCAGTACTTC. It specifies CASSVRPQGKETQYF.